This T cell receptor (beta chain) was obtained from a study of cytomegalovirus exposure and HLA in healthy donors. In the case of this clone: The germline gene is not matched at one end of the junction; a read error may be the cause.

With 60 Vbeta and 13 Jbeta primers, the PCR was carried out. Measured with immunoSEQ multiplex PCR; TCRdb has only the in-frame clones, and not every one. The repertoire holds about 80,000 clones, with over 60% as singletons. CDR1 DFQATT and CDR2 SNEGSKA come from the germline V gene (reference sequence). This CDR3 has 11 residues. The TCR was taken from a male donor in good health and CMV-seropositive. The chain carries TRBV20-1 and TRBJ2-3, with TRBD2 as a possible D gene (5 bases). Sequencing was carried out using PBMCs. The CDR3 nucleotides read TGCAGTGCTAGAGATCAAGGAGGAGCGTGTTTT. Amino acids: CSARDQGGACF.